What follows are 31 T cell receptor beta chains derived from one specimen sequenced in a study of PD-L1 blockade in urothelial cancer (dated by TCRdb to 2015 to 2018). Read against the paper, the sample's time point label means: pretreatment peripheral blood. The library was generated by the immunoSEQ multiplex PCR assay. TCRdb carries this immuneACCESS record with in-frame sequences only. Its versions omit some clonotypes, under half of them owing to an unresolved V gene in the studies checked, with the rest unexplained. In this sample the table shows tens of thousands of clones, around 81% of which occur a single time. Of the sample, around 3.2% falls within the top ten clones. The sample here was PBMCs, taken around atezolizumab (anti-PD-L1) treatment. These receptors all stem from a man in his 70s with urothelial cancer.

DNA of the CDR3: TGTGCCACCAGCAGAGAAAAAACAGGGATTAATCAGCCCCAGCATTTT. Its protein product is CATSREKTGINQPQHF. The rearrangement uses TRBV15 and TRBJ1-5; D perhaps matches TRBD1 (6 bases). Germline CDR1 LNHNV, CDR2 YYDKDF (reference sequence). CDR3 length: 16 amino acids. Trimming removed 0 bases from V and 4 bases from J, with 13 bases in between.

The chain couples TRBV7-2 to TRBJ2-5; 11 bases match TRBD2. This CDR3 is built from 17 residues. Germline trimming cut 0 bases from V and 5 bases from J; bases unmatched to any gene: 8. Germline-derived CDR1 and CDR2 are SGHTA and FQGNSA. The CDR3 nucleotides read TGTGCCAGCAGCTTAGCATTACTAGCGGGAGTCTTTGAGACCCAGTACTTC. As protein: CASSLALLAGVFETQYF.

The chain uses TRBV2 and TRBJ1-2, with no clear D. Germline V gene sequence: CDR1 SNHLY, CDR2 FYNNEI. The CDR3 has 16 amino acids. The V and J ends lost 8 bases and 4 bases respectively, with 23 bases between them. The CDR3: CASRPVGVRATYGYTF. The CDR3 DNA reads TGTGCCAGCCGCCCGGTTGGAGTAAGAGCAACCTATGGCTACACCTTC.

V usage is TRBV6-5 and J usage is TRBJ2-1; 10 bases map to TRBD2. From germline, CDR1 is MNHEY and CDR2 SVGAGI. The CDR3 sequence is 16 residues long. The V and J ends lost 0 bases and 1 base, in that order; junction bases with no gene match: 0. The CDR3 bases are TGTGCCAGCAGTTACTCACTAGCGGGATCCTACAATGAGCAGTTCTTC. It encodes CASSYSLAGSYNEQFF.

V and J are TRBV19 and TRBJ1-5; D is undetermined. V lost 3 bases, J lost 7 bases, and 13 bases lay in between. The CDR3 totals 14 residues. The V gene's germline CDR1 is LNHDA and CDR2 SQIVND (reference sequence). In DNA form, the CDR3 reads TGTGCCAGTAGTATGTCCGGGGATGGACAGCCCCAGCATTTT. It is translated as CASSMSGDGQPQHF.

The chain is built from TRBV5-6 and TRBJ2-7; 8 bases line up with TRBD1. The junction had 1 base not matched to a gene; V was cut back by 0 bases and J by 2 bases. The germline V gene encodes CDR1 SGHDT and CDR2 YYEEEE. This CDR3 comprises 14 residues. DNA of the CDR3: TGTGCCAGCAGCTTGGGGACAGGGCCCTACGAGCAGTACTTC. This encodes CASSLGTGPYEQYF.

The V gene is TRBV10-3, the J gene TRBJ2-5, with TRBD1 matching over 9 bases. The CDR3 loop spans 15 amino acids. Per germline, CDR1 ENHRY and CDR2 SYGVKD. J gave up 2 bases and V 2 bases, and 3 bases lay outside the gene matches. CDR3 amino acids: CAISEDRGSQETQYF. In DNA, the CDR3 is TGTGCCATCAGTGAGGACAGGGGGAGTCAAGAGACCCAGTACTTC.

V usage is TRBV9 and J usage is TRBJ2-3, with 7 bases identical to TRBD2. Germline CDR1 and CDR2: SGDLS and YYNGEE. The trim removed 7 bases at V and 2 bases at J, leaving 7 bases unmatched. The CDR3 runs to 14 residues. The CDR3 sequence: CASGGGTNTDTQYF. DNA for the CDR3: TGTGCCAGCGGGGGGGGAACCAACACAGATACGCAGTATTTT.

The gene calls are TRBV11-3 and TRBJ2-7; tentative D call: TRBD1 (5 bases). The V and J ends lost 5 bases and 5 bases respectively, with 13 bases between them. The CDR3 is 13 amino acids. Germline assignment: CDR1 SGHNT and CDR2 YENEEA. CDR3 sequence reads: CASSPHPRDEQYF. Written as DNA, the CDR3 is TGTGCCAGCAGCCCCCACCCCAGGGACGAGCAGTACTTC.

This chain links TRBV1 with TRBJ1-2. TRBV1 is noted as a pseudogene. This CDR3 comprises 15 residues. The CDR3 sequence is CTSSLITGGSYGYTF. CDR3 bases: TGCACCAGCAGCCTCATCACAGGAGGGTCCTATGGCTACACCTTC.

The rearrangement links TRBV5-4 to TRBJ1-2; 9 bases are shared with TRBD1. This CDR3 has 17 amino acids. The ends lost 0 bases at V and 6 bases at J; junction bases unmatched: 12. Germline V lookup: CDR1 SGHNT, CDR2 YYREEE (reference sequence). This CDR3 reads CASSLAPAGTGMHGYTF. DNA for the CDR3: TGTGCCAGCAGCTTGGCCCCGGCCGGGACAGGGATGCATGGCTACACCTTC.

This clone has just one count. The chain combines TRBV19 with TRBJ2-7; TRBD2 agrees at 7 bases. CDR1 and CDR2 (germline): LNHDA, SQIVND (reference sequence). The ends lost 4 bases at V and 3 bases at J; junction bases unmatched: 9. The CDR3 is 15 residues long. The CDR3 DNA reads TGTGCCAGTAGTAGGGGCGGGAGAACGCTCTACGAGCAGTACTTC. It encodes CASSRGGRTLYEQYF.

The J gene is TRBJ1-5, the V gene TRBV19; maybe TRBD1 (5 bases). Germline V gene sequence: CDR1 LNHDA, CDR2 SQIVND (reference sequence). V lost 10 bases and J 4 bases, leaving 17 bases between the germline ends. The CDR3 runs to 14 residues. Here the CDR3 reads CATSIGHLNQPQHF. The CDR3 coding sequence is TGTGCCACTTCAATAGGACACCTGAATCAGCCCCAGCATTTT.

This sequence joins TRBV5-4 and TRBJ2-1; 15 bases align to TRBD2. V gave up 2 bases and J gave up 3 bases; unmatched junction bases: 3. The CDR3 covers 17 residues. From germline, CDR1 is SGHNT and CDR2 YYREEE (reference sequence). Here the CDR3 DNA reads TGTGCCAGCAGCTTCGGGACTAGCGGGAGGAACTACAATGAGCAGTTCTTC. Amino acids: CASSFGTSGRNYNEQFF.

The chain employs TRBV9 and TRBJ1-1; 7 positions agree with TRBD1. The V gene end was trimmed by 4 bases and the J gene end by 1 base; junction bases not matched to a gene: 4. Germline V gene data show CDR1 as SGDLS and CDR2 as YYNGEE. This CDR3 has 14 residues. DNA for the CDR3: TGTGCCAGCAGCAGACAGGGAACGAACACTGAAGCTTTCTTT. Its translation: CASSRQGTNTEAFF. Complete variable domain (other parts from reference TRBV9 and TRBJ1-1): DSGVTQTPKHLITATGQRVTLRCSPRSGDLSVYWYQQSLDQGLQFLIQYYNGEERAKGNILERFSAQQFPDLHSELNLSSLELGDSALYFCASSRQGTNTEAFFGQGTRLTVV.

This clone has just one count. This chain uses TRBV4-1 with TRBJ2-7, with a tentative D call TRBD1 (6 bases). Trimming stripped 0 bases from V and 6 bases from J, with 15 bases between. This CDR3 spans 15 amino acids. Germline values: CDR1 MGHRA, CDR2 YSYEKL. In DNA form, the CDR3 reads TGCGCCAGCAGCCAAGATTTGGGATCGGACAGCGAGCAGTACTTC. Its translation: CASSQDLGSDSEQYF.

This clone was recorded once. This chain connects TRBV19 to TRBJ1-2; 7 bases map to TRBD1. The V gene's germline CDR1 is LNHDA and CDR2 SQIVND (reference sequence). The CDR3 covers 13 residues. V dropped 4 bases and J dropped 4; count of bases not matched to a gene: 3. Written as DNA, the CDR3 is TGTGCCAGTAGTACCGACAGGGCCTATGGCTACACCTTC. Translated, it gives CASSTDRAYGYTF.

The V and J genes are TRBV4-1 and TRBJ1-2; unclear D gene. This CDR3 is built from 14 residues. V lost 3 bases to trimming and J lost 1 base, with 9 bases between them. Germline CDR1 and CDR2: MGHRA and YSYEKL. The CDR3 loop is CASSHVRSNYGYTF. Written as DNA, the CDR3 is TGCGCCAGCAGCCATGTTAGAAGTAACTATGGCTACACCTTC.

This sequence joins TRBV5-3 and TRBJ1-1, with 7 bases aligning to TRBD1. TRBV5-3 is an ORF; its function is uncertain. The CDR3 spans 12 residues. The junction had 3 bases not matched to a gene; V was cut back by 4 bases and J by 6 bases. The CDR3 spells CARSETGAEAFF. CDR3 coding DNA: TGTGCCAGAAGCGAAACAGGGGCTGAAGCTTTCTTT.

This clone appeared once. The chain links TRBV12-5 to TRBJ2-2; 15 bases map to TRBD2. Germline V gene lookup returns CDR1 LGHNT and CDR2 FRNRAP. With V trimmed by 5 bases and J by 7 bases, 8 bases remained unmatched. This CDR3 spans 17 amino acids. The CDR3 nucleotides read TGTGCTAGTGGTCTAGGACTAGCGGGAGGGCGTGGCGGGGAGCTGTTTTTT. Translation gives CASGLGLAGGRGGELFF.

The chain is built from TRBV6-1 and TRBJ1-1; tentatively, D is TRBD1 (6 bases). Germline V lookup: CDR1 MNHNS, CDR2 SASEGT. V lost 3 bases and J lost 6, with 23 bases in between. This CDR3 is built from 17 residues. CDR3 residues: CASSDKLRGARGAEAFF. CDR3 nucleotides: TGTGCCAGCAGTGACAAGCTCAGGGGTGCCCGGGGTGCTGAAGCTTTCTTT.

This rearrangement joins TRBV11-2 to TRBJ2-2, with 11 bases matching TRBD2. V was pared by 5 bases and J by 1 base, with 3 bases of the junction left unmatched. The CDR3 spans 16 residues. Germline CDR1 is SGHAT and CDR2 is FQNNGV. The CDR3 reads CASSPLAGGNTGELFF. Here the CDR3 DNA reads TGTGCCAGCAGCCCCCTAGCGGGAGGGAACACCGGGGAGCTGTTTTTT.

This clone was counted only a few times. V and J are TRBV6-1 and TRBJ2-7, with a possible D match to TRBD2 (6 bases). CDR1 and CDR2 (germline): MNHNS, SASEGT. V lost 4 bases, J lost 7 bases, and 11 bases lay in between. The CDR3 is 12 amino acids. Written as DNA, the CDR3 is TGTGCCAGCAGTGTGACTAGTGGGGAGCAGTACTTC. Encoded protein: CASSVTSGEQYF.

The genes are TRBV13 and TRBJ1-1; unclear D gene. V was trimmed by 5 bases and J by 1 base, leaving 8 bases between them. CDR1 and CDR2 (germline): PRHDT, FYEKMQ (reference sequence). The CDR3 spans 13 residues. The CDR3 here is CASSPNTNTEAFF. As DNA, the CDR3 is TGTGCCAGCAGCCCCAACACGAACACTGAAGCTTTCTTT.

The rearrangement uses TRBV5-1 and TRBJ2-7, with TRBD1 matching 9 bases. The V gene end was trimmed by 0 bases and the J gene end by 7 bases; junction bases not matched to a gene: 5. The CDR3 consists of 14 residues. CDR1 is SGHRS and CDR2 is YFSETQ in the germline V gene. This CDR3 reads CASSLGDRVGEQYF. In DNA form, the CDR3 reads TGCGCCAGCAGCTTGGGGGACAGGGTGGGAGAGCAGTACTTC.

For the CDR3, the DNA is TGTGCCAGCAGTCTAATCCGGGGGGAAGGAGATACGCAGTATTTT. This sequence encodes CASSLIRGEGDTQYF. The chain has TRBV11-1 and TRBJ2-3, with 7 positions matching TRBD2. Unmatched junction bases numbered 11, after V lost 6 bases and J lost 5 bases. CDR3 size: 15 residues. CDR1 is SGHAT, CDR2 FQDESV, per germline (reference sequence).

This rearrangement joins TRBV7-9 to TRBJ2-1, with 7 bases that match TRBD2. Looked up from germline, CDR1 is SEHNR and CDR2 is FQNEAQ (reference sequence). The ends lost 5 bases at V and 4 bases at J; junction bases unmatched: 8. This CDR3 has 15 residues. CDR3 loop: CASSPSGTTYNEQFF. Here the CDR3 DNA reads TGTGCCAGCAGCCCCAGCGGGACCACTTACAATGAGCAGTTCTTC.

The genes are TRBV7-2 and TRBJ2-6, with TRBD1 matching 7 bases. The CDR3 length is 15 residues. Germline V lookup: CDR1 SGHTA, CDR2 FQGNSA. Trimming took 5 bases from V and 0 from J; bases not matched to a gene: 1. This chain's CDR3 is CASSRDSSGANVLTF. CDR3 coding DNA: TGTGCCAGCAGCCGGGACAGCTCTGGGGCCAACGTCCTGACTTTC. The full variable domain, rest sourced from reference TRBV7-2 and TRBJ2-6, is GAGVSQSPSNKVTEKGKDVELRCDPISGHTALYWYRQSLGQGLEFLIYFQGNSAPDKSGLPSDRFSAERTGGSVSTLTIQRTQQEDSAVYLCASSRDSSGANVLTFGAGSRLTVL.

The chain recombines TRBV5-1 with TRBJ1-1; D is unclear. The germline V and J ends were trimmed by 4 bases and 3 bases, with 16 bases remaining between them. CDR1 and CDR2 (germline): SGHRS, YFSETQ. The CDR3 length is 15 residues. The CDR3 DNA reads TGCGCCAGCAGCCTCTTCAGCAACGGGGACACTGAAGCTTTCTTT. The encoded protein is CASSLFSNGDTEAFF.

V gene TRBV6-6 combines with J gene TRBJ1-4; TRBD1 might be the D (5 bases). V was cut by 0 bases and J by 13 bases, with 18 bases left in between. Per the germline V gene, CDR1 is MNHNY and CDR2 is SVGAGI (reference sequence). The CDR3 extends over 15 amino acids. The chain's CDR3 is CASSYSGAEPGRLFF. The CDR3 nucleotides read TGTGCCAGCAGTTACTCCGGGGCAGAGCCCGGGAGACTGTTTTTT.

This clone was picked up a small number of times. The rearrangement joins TRBV28 to TRBJ2-7; 10 bases align to TRBD2. CDR1 is MDHEN, CDR2 SYDVKM, per germline. The V segment lost 7 bases and the J segment 2 bases; nucleotides outside the gene matches: 2. This CDR3 comprises 13 residues. CDR3 amino acids: CASILAGTYEQYF. CDR3 sequence (DNA): TGTGCCAGCATACTAGCGGGAACCTACGAGCAGTACTTC.